The rows below give T cell receptor beta chains drawn from one sample of a study of blood T cell repertoires in COVID-19. Assay: immunoSEQ multiplex PCR; the TCRdb copy retains only in-frame clones and omits some. The data contain roughly 77,000 clones, 80% of them singletons. The sequenced sample was peripheral blood. These receptors were collected from a woman in her seventies with acute or convalescent COVID-19. The CDR3 runs from the conserved cysteine through the conserved F or W. D genes are given only for firm matches. Some rows have no size entry. The others give once, few or many, or a class for an expanded clone.

v_gene: TRBV5-4; j_gene: TRBJ1-2; abundance: .; d_gene: TRBD1; CDR3nt: TGTGCCAGCAGCATTGACAGGGGCTATGGCTACACCTTC; CDR3aa: CASSIDRGYGYTF
v_gene: TRBV7-2; j_gene: TRBJ2-3; abundance: .; d_gene: .; CDR3nt: TGTGCCAGCAGCTACTCGGGGAAGACAGATACGCAGTATTTT; CDR3aa: CASSYSGKTDTQYF
v_gene: TRBV9; j_gene: TRBJ2-1; abundance: .; d_gene: TRBD2; CDR3nt: TGTGCCAGCAGCCTTAGCGGGGGCAGCTCCTACAATGAGCAGTTCTTC; CDR3aa: CASSLSGGSSYNEQFF
v_gene: TRBV7-9; j_gene: TRBJ1-2; abundance: .; d_gene: .; CDR3nt: TGTGCCAGCAGCTCTTCAGGGGAATCTAACTATGGCTACACCTTC; CDR3aa: CASSSSGESNYGYTF
v_gene: TRBV5-1; j_gene: TRBJ1-1; abundance: .; d_gene: TRBD1; CDR3nt: TGCGCCAGCAGCCCTGAAGGACAGGATGGCGCTGAAGCTTTCTTT; CDR3aa: CASSPEGQDGAEAFF
v_gene: TRBV9; j_gene: TRBJ2-1; abundance: .; d_gene: TRBD1; CDR3nt: TGTGCCAGCAGCGTGGACCCGGGACAGGGTAATGAGCAGTTCTTC; CDR3aa: CASSVDPGQGNEQFF
v_gene: TRBV9; j_gene: TRBJ2-1; abundance: once; d_gene: TRBD1; CDR3nt: TGTGCCAGCAGCATCGGACAGGCTGTAAATGAGCAGTTCTTC; CDR3aa: CASSIGQAVNEQFF
v_gene: TRBV6-2/TRBV6-3; j_gene: TRBJ2-3; abundance: few; d_gene: .; CDR3nt: TGTGCCAGCAGTTTAACTAGCACAGATACGCAGTATTTT; CDR3aa: CASSLTSTDTQYF
v_gene: TRBV19; j_gene: TRBJ1-2; abundance: .; d_gene: TRBD1; CDR3nt: TGTGCCAGTAGGGAGAGACAGGGGAGCGGCTATGGCTACACCTTC; CDR3aa: CASRERQGSGYGYTF
v_gene: TRBV4-3; j_gene: TRBJ2-1; abundance: .; d_gene: .; CDR3nt: TGCGCCAGCAGCCAAGATATGGCAGGGCCCGGGAATGAGCAGTTCTTC; CDR3aa: CASSQDMAGPGNEQFF
v_gene: TRBV19; j_gene: TRBJ1-1; abundance: few; d_gene: TRBD1; CDR3nt: TGTGCCAGTAGTTCAGGCCGACAGGGGGTGAACACTGAAGCTTTCTTT; CDR3aa: CASSSGRQGVNTEAFF
v_gene: TRBV10-1; j_gene: TRBJ2-5; abundance: .; d_gene: .; CDR3nt: TGCGCCAGCAGCAGTGCGCAGGGAAAAGAGACCCAGTACTTC; CDR3aa: CASSSAQGKETQYF
v_gene: TRBV5-5; j_gene: TRBJ1-1; abundance: .; d_gene: .; CDR3nt: TGTGCCAGCAGCTTGGACAGAGAAGCTTTCTTT; CDR3aa: CASSLDREAFF
v_gene: TRBV9; j_gene: TRBJ2-2; abundance: .; d_gene: .; CDR3nt: TGTGCCAGCAGCGATTACAGGGCGTCCGGGGAGCTGTTTTTT; CDR3aa: CASSDYRASGELFF
v_gene: TRBV5-5; j_gene: TRBJ1-5; abundance: .; d_gene: .; CDR3nt: TGTGCCAGCAGCTCGGACAGTTATAGCAATCAGCCCCAGCATTTT; CDR3aa: CASSSDSYSNQPQHF
v_gene: TRBV2; j_gene: TRBJ1-4; abundance: medium-sized; d_gene: TRBD1; CDR3nt: TGTGCCAGCAGTGAGGACAGGGGTGCGGGTGAAAAACTGTTTTTT; CDR3aa: CASSEDRGAGEKLFF
v_gene: TRBV7-9; j_gene: TRBJ1-1; abundance: .; d_gene: TRBD1; CDR3nt: TGTGCCAGCACTCCCCGCGGGGACAGTACATTGGGCACTGAAGCTTTCTTT; CDR3aa: CASTPRGDSTLGTEAFF
v_gene: TRBV6-5; j_gene: TRBJ2-7; abundance: .; d_gene: .; CDR3nt: TGTGCCAGCAGTTCCCCCGGGACACTCTACGAGCAGTACTTC; CDR3aa: CASSSPGTLYEQYF
v_gene: TRBV4-2; j_gene: TRBJ2-7; abundance: .; d_gene: .; CDR3nt: TGTGCCAGCAGCCAAGAGCAGGGGTCTTACTACGAGCAGTACTTC; CDR3aa: CASSQEQGSYYEQYF
v_gene: TRBV5-1; j_gene: TRBJ2-7; abundance: .; d_gene: TRBD1; CDR3nt: TGCGCCAGCAGCTTGGGCGGGACAGGGACCTACGAGCAGTACTTC; CDR3aa: CASSLGGTGTYEQYF
v_gene: TRBV3-1/TRBV3-2; j_gene: TRBJ1-1; abundance: .; d_gene: TRBD1; CDR3nt: TGTGCCAGCAGCCTTAGGACAGGGGGGGGCACTGAAGCTTTCTTT; CDR3aa: CASSLRTGGGTEAFF
v_gene: TRBV19; j_gene: TRBJ1-1; abundance: .; d_gene: .; CDR3nt: TGTGCCAGTAGTCTGGAGCGTAACACTGAAGCTTTCTTT; CDR3aa: CASSLERNTEAFF
v_gene: TRBV19; j_gene: TRBJ1-1; abundance: .; d_gene: .; CDR3nt: TGTGCCAGTATTATAGGGGGAAGCGGCATGAACACTGAAGCTTTCTTT; CDR3aa: CASIIGGSGMNTEAFF
v_gene: TRBV9; j_gene: TRBJ2-7; abundance: .; d_gene: .; CDR3nt: TGTGCCAGCAGCGTAGACAACAGGGCCTACGAGCAGTACTTC; CDR3aa: CASSVDNRAYEQYF
v_gene: TRBV7-9; j_gene: TRBJ1-1; abundance: .; d_gene: .; CDR3nt: TGTGCCAGCAGCGGAGAGCTGAACACTGAAGCTTTCTTT; CDR3aa: CASSGELNTEAFF
v_gene: TRBV19; j_gene: TRBJ1-2; abundance: .; d_gene: TRBD1; CDR3nt: TGTGCCAGTAGTATACCCGGCAGGGGGGCCGTGGAAGGCTACACCTTC; CDR3aa: CASSIPGRGAVEGYTF
v_gene: TRBV5-6; j_gene: TRBJ1-2; abundance: .; d_gene: .; CDR3nt: TGTGCCAGCAGCTCCTCTAGAGGCTACACCTTC; CDR3aa: CASSSSRGYTF
v_gene: TRBV7-9; j_gene: TRBJ1-6; abundance: .; d_gene: TRBD1; CDR3nt: TGTGCCAGCAGCTCTGTCGGGGACAGGATCTATAATTCACCCCTCCACTTT; CDR3aa: CASSSVGDRIYNSPLHF
v_gene: TRBV6-5; j_gene: TRBJ1-2; abundance: many; d_gene: TRBD1; CDR3nt: TGTGCCAGCAGTTACACGGGACAGGGAAGTGGCTACACCTTC; CDR3aa: CASSYTGQGSGYTF
v_gene: TRBV3-1/TRBV3-2; j_gene: TRBJ2-1; abundance: .; d_gene: TRBD2; CDR3nt: TGTGCCAGTCGGGCTAGCGGCTACAATGAGCAGTTCTTC; CDR3aa: CASRASGYNEQFF
v_gene: TRBV7-9; j_gene: TRBJ1-1; abundance: .; d_gene: TRBD1; CDR3nt: TGTGCCAGCAGCATACCCGGGGACAGGTTGAACACTGAAGCTTTCTTT; CDR3aa: CASSIPGDRLNTEAFF
v_gene: TRBV6-2/TRBV6-3; j_gene: TRBJ2-1; abundance: .; d_gene: .; CDR3nt: TGTGCCAGCAGCCCTGCGCGGCCTTACAATGAGCAGTTCTTC; CDR3aa: CASSPARPYNEQFF
v_gene: TRBV7-2; j_gene: TRBJ1-1; abundance: .; d_gene: TRBD1; CDR3nt: TGTGCCAGCAGCCCGATCAGGACAGGGCACACTGAAGCTTTCTTT; CDR3aa: CASSPIRTGHTEAFF
v_gene: TRBV24-1; j_gene: TRBJ1-5; abundance: .; d_gene: TRBD1; CDR3nt: TGTGCCACCAGTGCGGCCCGGACAGGGGACAATCAGCCCCAGCATTTT; CDR3aa: CATSAARTGDNQPQHF
v_gene: TRBV7-6; j_gene: TRBJ2-3; abundance: .; d_gene: .; CDR3nt: TGTGCCAGCAGCTTCGGAGGTATGGGGTTGGATACGCAGTATTTT; CDR3aa: CASSFGGMGLDTQYF
v_gene: TRBV4-1; j_gene: TRBJ1-5; abundance: .; d_gene: .; CDR3nt: TGCGCCAGCATGCGGGGCAATCAGCCCCAGCATTTT; CDR3aa: CASMRGNQPQHF
v_gene: TRBV4-2; j_gene: TRBJ2-3; abundance: .; d_gene: TRBD2; CDR3nt: TGTGCCAGCAGCCAGGGCGGGGGGGGCATAACAGATACGCAGTATTTT; CDR3aa: CASSQGGGGITDTQYF
v_gene: TRBV18; j_gene: TRBJ1-3; abundance: .; d_gene: TRBD1; CDR3nt: TGTGCCAGCTCACCCCCGGGACAGGGAAACACCATATATTTT; CDR3aa: CASSPPGQGNTIYF
v_gene: TRBV11-3; j_gene: TRBJ2-5; abundance: .; d_gene: .; CDR3nt: TGTGCCAGCAGCTTAGTTTCCAGGGAGACCCAGTACTTC; CDR3aa: CASSLVSRETQYF
v_gene: TRBV4-3; j_gene: TRBJ2-3; abundance: .; d_gene: .; CDR3nt: TGCGCCAGCAGCCAAGTTACGAGGGGGAACACAGATACGCAGTATTTT; CDR3aa: CASSQVTRGNTDTQYF
v_gene: TRBV4-1; j_gene: TRBJ1-5; abundance: few; d_gene: .; CDR3nt: TGCGCCAGCGGGGGGGATGACAATCAGCCCCAGCATTTT; CDR3aa: CASGGDDNQPQHF
v_gene: TRBV5-1; j_gene: TRBJ2-5; abundance: .; d_gene: TRBD2; CDR3nt: TGCGCCAGCAGCTTGGGAGCAGCGGGGGGCGATCAAGAGACCCAGTACTTC; CDR3aa: CASSLGAAGGDQETQYF
v_gene: TRBV4-1; j_gene: TRBJ2-7; abundance: few; d_gene: .; CDR3nt: TGCGCCAGCAGCCAGACGGACTATTCATACGAGCAGTACTTC; CDR3aa: CASSQTDYSYEQYF
v_gene: TRBV5-5; j_gene: TRBJ2-7; abundance: .; d_gene: TRBD1; CDR3nt: TGTGCCACCCAGATCTCCGGGACAGGGGTGGCCGAGCAGTACTTC; CDR3aa: CATQISGTGVAEQYF
v_gene: TRBV27; j_gene: TRBJ1-1; abundance: few; d_gene: TRBD1; CDR3nt: TGTGCCAGCAGTGTAAGCAGGGGGCCCACTGAAGCTTTCTTT; CDR3aa: CASSVSRGPTEAFF
v_gene: TRBV7-2; j_gene: TRBJ1-2; abundance: .; d_gene: TRBD1; CDR3nt: TGTGCCAGCAGCAGCTCCGGGACAGGCTCTCTCGGTGGCTACACCTTC; CDR3aa: CASSSSGTGSLGGYTF
v_gene: TRBV6-2/TRBV6-3; j_gene: TRBJ1-2; abundance: .; d_gene: .; CDR3nt: TGTGCCAGCAGCCCTAGGGGTCGCGGCCCCAACTATGGCTACACCTTC; CDR3aa: CASSPRGRGPNYGYTF
v_gene: TRBV6-5; j_gene: TRBJ1-2; abundance: .; d_gene: TRBD1; CDR3nt: TGTGCCAGCAGTTACTCCAGGGACAGCCACTATGGCTACACCTTC; CDR3aa: CASSYSRDSHYGYTF
v_gene: TRBV6-6; j_gene: TRBJ1-2; abundance: .; d_gene: TRBD1; CDR3nt: TGTGCCAGCAGTTACGATGGGACAGTGAGCTATGGCTACACCTTC; CDR3aa: CASSYDGTVSYGYTF
v_gene: TRBV7-8; j_gene: TRBJ1-4; abundance: few; d_gene: .; CDR3nt: TGTGCCAGCAGCTTATACACAAAAGGGGTTAATGAAAAACTGTTTTTT; CDR3aa: CASSLYTKGVNEKLFF
v_gene: TRBV9; j_gene: TRBJ1-1; abundance: .; d_gene: .; CDR3nt: TGTGCCAGCAGCGCCCCTCCGGGGGTTGAAGCTTTCTTT; CDR3aa: CASSAPPGVEAFF
v_gene: TRBV7-2; j_gene: TRBJ1-3; abundance: .; d_gene: TRBD1; CDR3nt: TGTGCCAGCAGCCCAGGGACAGCTGGAAACACCATATATTTT; CDR3aa: CASSPGTAGNTIYF
v_gene: TRBV7-9; j_gene: TRBJ1-4; abundance: .; d_gene: TRBD1; CDR3nt: TGTGCCAGCAGCCAGTCGGACAGGGGGGCTAATGAAAAACTGTTTTTT; CDR3aa: CASSQSDRGANEKLFF
v_gene: TRBV18; j_gene: TRBJ2-3; abundance: .; d_gene: TRBD2; CDR3nt: TGTGCCAGCTCCCTCTCGGGGGGGTCGGGCACAGATACGCAGTATTTT; CDR3aa: CASSLSGGSGTDTQYF